The entry below describes one T cell receptor (beta chain). Its antigen is undetermined. Germline-derived CDR1 and CDR2 are WNHNN and SYGVQD (reference sequence). The CDR3 covers 17 residues. V dropped 4 bases and J dropped 6 bases, with 21 bases sitting between them. Using immunoSEQ multiplex PCR, the repertoire was profiled, and TCRdb retains in-frame clones only, with some absent. This table has approximately 21,000 clones, 84% appearing once. The record originates from a study of OX40 agonist ivuxolimab in advanced cancers. Study-wide results and limits: The study did not work out the antigen specificity of the expanded peripheral T cells.

The source of this sequence is an adult with an advanced solid tumor such as melanoma, head and neck, liver or kidney cancer. The chain combines TRBV10-1 with TRBJ2-2; D perhaps matches TRBD2 (6 bases). The sequencing here drew on CD4+ or CD8+ T cells sorted from blood, taken in a trial of the OX40 agonist ivuxolimab. CDR3 DNA sequence: TGCGCCAGCAGTGCTACTGGCGGGGAAGGCGACCCCGGGGAGCTGTTTTTT. This translates into CASSATGGEGDPGELFF.